The clone carrying this TCR beta chain has a handful of counts. A single record per CDR3 protein comes from TCRdb applying MiXCR to the RT-PCR reads. The table lists about 680,000 distinct CDR3 sequences, more than 13% of them singletons. The sequence was obtained from a female donor in good health, serving as a healthy control. Source material: memory CD4+ T cells from blood.

CDR3 DNA sequence: TGTGCCAGCAGCTTCTTCACTGAGCAGTTCTTC. Amino acids: CASSFFTEQFF. The V and J genes are TRBV7-9 and TRBJ2-1; D remains ambiguous. Germline V gene lookup returns CDR1 SEHNR and CDR2 FQNEAQ (reference sequence). CDR3 length: 11 residues. The V and J ends lost 3 bases and 9 bases respectively, with 6 bases between them.